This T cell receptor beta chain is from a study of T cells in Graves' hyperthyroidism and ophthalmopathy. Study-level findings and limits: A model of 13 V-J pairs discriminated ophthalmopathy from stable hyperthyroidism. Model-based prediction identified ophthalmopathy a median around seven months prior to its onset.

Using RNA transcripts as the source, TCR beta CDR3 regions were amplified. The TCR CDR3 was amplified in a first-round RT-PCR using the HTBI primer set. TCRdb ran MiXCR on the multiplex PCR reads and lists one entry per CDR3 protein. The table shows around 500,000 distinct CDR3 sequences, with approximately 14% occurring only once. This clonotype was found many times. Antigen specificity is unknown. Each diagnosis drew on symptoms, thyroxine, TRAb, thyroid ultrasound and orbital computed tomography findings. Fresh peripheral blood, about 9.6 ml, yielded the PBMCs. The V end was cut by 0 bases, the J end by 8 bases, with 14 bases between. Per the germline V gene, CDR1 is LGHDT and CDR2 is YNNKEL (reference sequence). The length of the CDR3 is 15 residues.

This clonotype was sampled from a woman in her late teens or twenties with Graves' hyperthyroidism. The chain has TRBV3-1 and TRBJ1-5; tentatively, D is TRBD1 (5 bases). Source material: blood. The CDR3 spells CASSQDGVPGEPQHF. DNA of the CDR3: TGTGCCAGCAGCCAAGATGGGGTTCCGGGGGAGCCCCAGCATTTT.